The 5 T cell receptor beta chains reported below all come from one sample, sequenced in a study of blood T cell repertoires in COVID-19. Sequencing was performed with immunoSEQ multiplex PCR; in TCRdb, only in-frame clones are kept and a portion is missing. The data contain around 130,000 clones, about nine tenths of them seen just once; the ten biggest clones take up roughly 2.5%. Input material: peripheral blood. These receptors came from a human donor with COVID-19, enrolled during active disease. The donor label of this sample is uncertain.

The chain employs TRBV28 and TRBJ1-5; D remains unclear. Trimming pared 3 bases from V and 2 bases from J, leaving 11 bases between. This CDR3 comprises 15 residues. Germline V gene sequence: CDR1 MDHEN, CDR2 SYDVKM. The CDR3 DNA is TGTGCCAGCAGTTTGGAGGAGACGGGCAATCAGCCCCAGCATTTT. Protein product: CASSLEETGNQPQHF.

The chain has TRBV25-1 and TRBJ1-6; a possible D gene is TRBD1 (6 bases). Trimming took off 0 bases at V and 9 bases at J, with 12 bases between the two ends. This CDR3 comprises 15 residues. Germline V gene lookup returns CDR1 MGHDK and CDR2 SYGVNS. The CDR3 reads CASSEYSQGGSPLHF. The DNA for the CDR3 is TGTGCCAGCAGTGAATATTCACAGGGTGGTTCACCCCTCCACTTT.

The chain combines TRBV15 with TRBJ1-1; 12 nucleotides align to TRBD1. Germline trimming cut 1 base from V and 4 bases from J; bases unmatched to any gene: 10. CDR1 is LNHNV and CDR2 is YYDKDF in the germline V gene (reference sequence). The CDR3 has 18 amino acids. The CDR3 sequence is CATSRGAWDRGLGTEAFF. The CDR3 DNA is TGTGCCACCAGCAGAGGGGCGTGGGACAGGGGGCTTGGCACTGAAGCTTTCTTT.

The CDR3 DNA follows: TGTGCCAGTAGAACCCCCCGGGAGACCCTCTCCGGCTACACCTTC. It is translated as CASRTPRETLSGYTF. V is TRBV19 and J is TRBJ1-2; D remains unclear. This CDR3 contains 15 residues. V lost 6 bases and J lost 8, with 22 bases in between. Germline values: CDR1 LNHDA, CDR2 SQIVND (reference sequence).

The CDR3 bases are TGTGCCAGCAGCTTAGATCAGGGGGCAGATACGCAGTATTTT. The encoded protein is CASSLDQGADTQYF. The V and J genes are TRBV7-2 and TRBJ2-3, with TRBD1 identical over 7 bases. The CDR3 has 14 residues. Germline V gives CDR1 SGHTA, CDR2 FQGNSA. V trimming: 1 base; J trimming: 4 bases; junction bases outside the gene matches: 2.